These 22 T cell receptor beta chains were sequenced from one sample in a study of blood T cell repertoires in COVID-19. TCRdb's table, derived via immunoSEQ multiplex PCR, lists solely in-frame clones and lacks some. The repertoire holds just over 300,000 clones, with nearly 90% as singletons. The specimen was PBMCs or T cells enriched from blood (not recorded which). The receptors were sampled from a woman aged 18-29 years with acute COVID-19.

The chain links TRBV5-1 to TRBJ2-3, with 8 bases identical to TRBD2. Germline CDR1 and CDR2: SGHRS and YFSETQ. V was pared by 4 bases and J by 2 bases, with 15 bases of the junction left unmatched. CDR3 length: 18 residues. The CDR3 sequence: CASSPKRTSGELTDTQYF. CDR3 sequence (DNA): TGCGCCAGCAGCCCCAAGCGAACTAGCGGAGAACTCACAGATACGCAGTATTTT.

This clone has only a few counts. This chain links TRBV4-2 with TRBJ2-1; the match to TRBD2 covers 8 bases. CDR3 length: 17 amino acids. Germline V gives CDR1 LGHNA, CDR2 YNFKEQ. After removal of 0 bases from V and 7 bases from J, the junction contained 11 bases not matched to a gene. The CDR3 loop is CASSQELAAGVGNEQFF. In DNA, the CDR3 is TGTGCCAGCAGCCAAGAATTGGCAGCGGGAGTTGGGAATGAGCAGTTCTTC.

The rearrangement links TRBV28 to TRBJ2-1; D possibly corresponds to TRBD2 (5 bases). This CDR3 is 15 amino acids long. V was clipped by 8 bases and J by 3 bases, with 17 bases between them. Looked up from germline, CDR1 is MDHEN and CDR2 is SYDVKM. This chain's CDR3 is CASGVLVRSYNEQFF. CDR3 in DNA: TGTGCCAGCGGAGTACTAGTCCGTAGCTACAATGAGCAGTTCTTC.

The gene calls are TRBV6-5 and TRBJ2-7; TRBD2 matches 8 bases. Per germline, CDR1 MNHEY and CDR2 SVGAGI. J was trimmed by 4 bases and V by 4 bases; bases with no gene match: 6. This CDR3 has 14 amino acids. CDR3 sequence reads: CASSSTSVNYEQYF. CDR3 nucleotides: TGTGCCAGCAGTTCGACTAGCGTCAATTACGAGCAGTACTTC.

This clone was seen once. J is TRBJ2-1 and V is TRBV9, with 14 bases lining up with TRBD2. The V gene end was trimmed by 5 bases and the J gene end by 6 bases; junction bases not matched to a gene: 4. CDR3 length equals 15 residues. In germline, CDR1 is SGDLS, CDR2 YYNGEE. The CDR3 nucleotides are TGTGCCAGCAGTCCCGGGACTAGCGGGGGCAATGAGCAGTTCTTC. It codes for CASSPGTSGGNEQFF. The full variable domain, completed using reference TRBV9 and TRBJ2-1, is DSGVTQTPKHLITATGQRVTLRCSPRSGDLSVYWYQQSLDQGLQFLIQYYNGEERAKGNILERFSAQQFPDLHSELNLSSLELGDSALYFCASSPGTSGGNEQFFGPGTRLTVL.

The chain links TRBV6-5 to TRBJ2-7; 9 bases line up with TRBD2. The length of the CDR3 is 13 residues. Germline V lookup: CDR1 MNHEY, CDR2 SVGAGI. J gave up 5 bases and V 8 bases, and 7 bases lay outside the gene matches. The CDR3 DNA reads TGTGCCAGCGGGGTAGCGGGAGCAAACGAGCAGTACTTC. It yields the protein CASGVAGANEQYF.

This clone was detected only once. The CDR3 sequence is CASSVGLSQPQHF. The DNA for the CDR3 is TGTGCCAGCAGCGTAGGACTCTCTCAGCCCCAGCATTTT. The genes are TRBV9 and TRBJ1-5; D is uncertain. Germline V gives CDR1 SGDLS, CDR2 YYNGEE. CDR3 length: 13 residues. V was cut by 0 bases and J by 6 bases, with 7 bases left in between.

This chain links TRBV3-1 (or the pseudogene TRBV3-2) with TRBJ2-1, with 7 bases identical to TRBD1. V was pared by 4 bases and J by 6 bases, with 6 bases of the junction left unmatched. Germline CDR1 is LGHDT and CDR2 is YNNKEL (reference sequence). There are 14 residues in the CDR3. CDR3 coding DNA: TGTGCCAGCAGCCCCGCGACAGGGTTCAATGAGCAGTTCTTC. Translating gives CASSPATGFNEQFF.

V gene TRBV28 combines with J gene TRBJ1-4, with a possible D match to TRBD1 (5 bases). The CDR3 is 12 amino acids. Trimming cost V 5 bases and J 12 bases, with 13 bases left between them. From germline, CDR1 is MDHEN and CDR2 SYDVKM. The CDR3 spells CASSLTVSQLFF. The CDR3 DNA reads TGTGCCAGCAGTCTGACAGTTTCCCAACTGTTTTTT.

The J gene is TRBJ1-5, the V gene TRBV28; D may be TRBD1 (6 bases). Germline-derived CDR1 and CDR2 are MDHEN and SYDVKM. Trimming removed 2 bases at V and 4 bases at J, with 9 bases between. There are 14 residues in the CDR3. The CDR3 is CASSLLQGNQPQHF. The CDR3 nucleotides read TGTGCCAGCAGTTTACTACAGGGAAATCAGCCCCAGCATTTT.

This clone was recorded once. The rearrangement links TRBV7-3 to TRBJ2-1; no firm D call. Per germline, CDR1 SGHTA and CDR2 FQGTGA. V was shortened by 2 bases and J by 1 base, with 6 bases between the two germline ends. The CDR3 contains 14 residues. CDR3 sequence: CASSLSLSYNEQFF. The CDR3 nucleotides read TGTGCCAGCAGCTTATCACTATCCTACAATGAGCAGTTCTTC.

This chain connects TRBV28 to TRBJ1-1; TRBD1 is a possible D gene (6 bases). Trimming took 3 bases from V and 6 from J, leaving 11 bases between them. This CDR3 spans 13 amino acids. In germline, CDR1 is MDHEN, CDR2 SYDVKM. CDR3 region: CASSLLQGPEAFF. The CDR3 nucleotides read TGTGCCAGCAGTTTGTTACAGGGCCCTGAAGCTTTCTTT.

The J gene is TRBJ1-2, the V gene TRBV28; no clear D. The CDR3 is made up of 12 amino acids. Trimming took off 3 bases at V and 8 bases at J, with 10 bases between the two ends. Germline loops: CDR1 MDHEN, CDR2 SYDVKM. CDR3 sequence (DNA): TGTGCCAGCAGTTTTGGGCAACAGGGCTACACCTTC. This encodes CASSFGQQGYTF.

The J gene is TRBJ1-1, the V gene TRBV29-1; tentatively, D is TRBD1 (5 bases). CDR1 and CDR2 (germline): SQVTM, ANQGSEA. The V and J ends lost 0 bases and 7 bases respectively, with 12 bases between them. This CDR3 spans 13 amino acids. This CDR3 is CSVEDDGGYEAFF. As DNA, the CDR3 is TGCAGCGTTGAAGATGACGGGGGGTATGAAGCTTTCTTT.

This rearrangement joins TRBV3-1 (or the pseudogene TRBV3-2) to TRBJ1-6, with 10 bases identical to TRBD1. Germline trimming cut 4 bases from V and 10 bases from J; bases unmatched to any gene: 10. CDR1 and CDR2 from the germline V gene are LGHDT and YNNKEL (reference sequence). This CDR3 has 16 amino acids. This CDR3 is CASSPPTGGLGSPLHF. The CDR3, as DNA: TGTGCCAGCAGCCCCCCGACAGGGGGCCTGGGGTCACCCCTCCACTTT.

The V call is TRBV3-1 (or the pseudogene TRBV3-2), the J call TRBJ1-1, with 8 bases matching TRBD1. CDR1 is LGHDT and CDR2 is YNNKEL in the germline V gene (reference sequence). V trimming: 6 bases; J trimming: 3 bases; junction bases outside the gene matches: 3. This CDR3 comprises 13 residues. The CDR3 loop reads CASRVQGDTEAFF. The CDR3, as DNA: TGTGCCAGCAGGGTACAGGGGGACACTGAAGCTTTCTTT.

CDR3 in DNA: TGTGCCAGCAGCTTAGGGGCCGGTCAGCCCCAGCATTTT. Protein sequence: CASSLGAGQPQHF. The V gene is TRBV11-1, the J gene TRBJ1-5; D is undetermined. The CDR3 has 13 residues. CDR1 and CDR2 from the germline V gene are SGHAT and FQDESV (reference sequence). V was pared by 1 base and J by 6 bases, with 7 bases between.

V usage is TRBV11-2 and J usage is TRBJ2-1; 8 nucleotides line up with TRBD1. CDR3 length: 15 amino acids. Germline CDR1 reads SGHAT; CDR2 reads FQNNGV. V gave up 3 bases and J gave up 8 bases; unmatched junction bases: 9. The CDR3 region has the DNA TGTGCCAGCAGCTTCCGGGCAGGGGGCCTCGATGAGCAGTTCTTC. It yields the protein CASSFRAGGLDEQFF.

This clone was counted a few times. The genes are TRBV12-3 or TRBV12-4 and TRBJ1-3, with D tentatively TRBD1 (5 bases). The CDR3 consists of 13 residues. V was cut by 6 bases and J by 9 bases, with 15 bases left in between. The CDR3 DNA reads as TGTGCCAGCAGGGGGCGGGGTCGCGTCACCATATATTTT. Its translation: CASRGRGRVTIYF.

The rearrangement links TRBV27 to TRBJ1-2; possibly TRBD1 for D (6 bases). The CDR3 is 14 residues long. CDR1 is MNHEY, CDR2 SMNVEV, per germline (reference sequence). The ends were cut back, 4 bases at V and 8 bases at J, with 17 bases in the middle. In DNA form, the CDR3 reads TGTGCCAGCAGTTCCGGGGACATGGCGAAAGGCTACACCTTC. Its protein is CASSSGDMAKGYTF.

This clone was recorded only once. The J gene is TRBJ1-2, the V gene TRBV29-1; possibly TRBD1 for D (6 bases). The germline gives CDR1 SQVTM, CDR2 ANQGSEA. This CDR3 spans 13 amino acids. V lost 6 bases to trimming and J lost 2 bases, with 13 bases between them. DNA of the CDR3: TGCAGCGTAGCCAGGACAGTAAACTATGGCTACACCTTC. Protein sequence: CSVARTVNYGYTF.

This clone was detected a few times. Other DNA sequences of this sample code for an identical CDR3. The rearrangement links TRBV19 to TRBJ1-1; D is possibly TRBD1 (5 bases). Deletions cut 5 bases from V and 5 bases from J, with 12 bases between. Germline V lookup: CDR1 LNHDA, CDR2 SQIVND (reference sequence). The CDR3 has 13 amino acids. In DNA, the CDR3 is TGTGCCAGTAGTCCAGGGTGGAGAACTGAAGCTTTCTTT. This encodes CASSPGWRTEAFF.